The clone carrying this TCR beta chain was observed a handful of times. Its target is unknown. This CDR3 comprises 16 residues. V was pared by 0 bases and J by 6 bases, with 15 bases between. The germline gives CDR1 MNHEY, CDR2 SVGAGI. Molecular barcoding with unique molecular identifiers was used for the TCRbeta library. Via MiXCR, TCRdb re-called the PCR reads, giving one row per CDR3 protein. The data contain 200,000 to 250,000 distinct CDR3 sequences, more than 20% of them singletons. This specimen comes from a study of T-cell reconstitution after alpha-beta-depleted transplantation in children. Findings of the study overall: After transplant, high TCRbeta diversity at day 60 in some patients arose from surviving recipient T cells and thymic progenitors. Several hundred expanded graft clones reportedly gave rise to the alpha-beta T cells present about two months after transplant. From newly produced T cells came most of the T-cell counts and diversity one year after transplant.

The chain is built from TRBV6-5 and TRBJ1-5, with D tentatively TRBD1 (5 bases). This sample comprised PBMCs, mostly from graft donor cells, obtained 360 days after TCRalphabeta/CD19-depleted stem cell transplant. The clonotype originates from a female patient between 2 and 15 years old who had a stem cell transplant for congenital amegakaryocytic thrombocytopenia, so the T cells may come from the graft donor. The CDR3 sequence: CASSYSAQIRGQPQHF. The CDR3 nucleotides read TGTGCCAGCAGTTACTCAGCCCAAATTAGGGGTCAGCCCCAGCATTTT.